The 6 T cell receptor beta chains below were found in one sample sequenced in a study of OX40 agonist ivuxolimab in advanced cancers. Sequenced by immunoSEQ multiplex PCR; TCRdb stores in-frame clones only, minus some. This sample has 55,000 to 60,000 clones, with 80% to 90% found just once. The sample in question was CD4+ or CD8+ T cells sorted from blood, obtained in a trial of the OX40 agonist ivuxolimab. The receptors were sampled from an adult with an advanced solid tumor such as melanoma, head and neck, liver or kidney cancer.

This chain links TRBV15 with TRBJ1-1; D remains unclear. The germline gives CDR1 LNHNV, CDR2 YYDKDF (reference sequence). The CDR3 runs to 19 residues. V lost 0 bases, J lost 4 bases, and 24 bases lay in between. CDR3 amino acids: CATSRDPLYSGPRATEAFF. The CDR3 DNA reads TGTGCCACCAGCAGAGACCCCCTTTATTCAGGTCCCCGGGCCACTGAAGCTTTCTTT.

This rearrangement joins TRBV6-1 to TRBJ1-3, with D hard to call. Germline CDR1 MNHNS, CDR2 SASEGT. This CDR3 is built from 13 residues. V was shortened by 0 bases and J by 8 bases, with 8 bases between the two germline ends. The CDR3 is CASSEAGWDTIYF. The DNA for the CDR3 is TGTGCCAGCAGTGAAGCGGGATGGGACACCATATATTTT.

Only a few counts were recorded for this clone. The rearrangement uses TRBV2 and TRBJ1-3, with 8 bases lining up with TRBD1. The V and J ends lost 6 bases and 0 bases, in that order; junction bases with no gene match: 7. CDR3 length: 16 residues. Germline lookup yields CDR1 SNHLY and CDR2 FYNNEI. As DNA, the CDR3 is TGTGCCAGCAGGCCGCGACAGGGGCGCTCTGGAAACACCATATATTTT. Protein sequence: CASRPRQGRSGNTIYF.

The chain combines TRBV29-1 with TRBJ1-4, with D maybe TRBD1 (6 bases). The CDR3 loop spans 14 amino acids. V lost 4 bases and J lost 4, with 13 bases in between. Germline values: CDR1 SQVTM, CDR2 ANQGSEA. DNA for the CDR3: TGCAGCGTTGCAGGGGCAGGTCTTAATGAAAAACTGTTTTTT. Its protein product is CSVAGAGLNEKLFF.

V is TRBV7-2 and J is TRBJ2-2; 8 positions agree with TRBD1. The ends lost 5 bases at V and 3 bases at J; junction bases unmatched: 5. Germline CDR1 reads SGHTA; CDR2 reads FQGNSA. The CDR3 has 15 residues. For the CDR3, the DNA is TGTGCCAGCAGCCCGACAGGGGCGGACACCGGGGAGCTGTTTTTT. Protein product: CASSPTGADTGELFF.

This chain links TRBV25-1 with TRBJ1-1; the match to TRBD1 covers 7 bases. J was trimmed by 2 bases and V by 5 bases; bases with no gene match: 5. The CDR3 is 14 amino acids. CDR1 is MGHDK, CDR2 SYGVNS, per germline. Here the CDR3 DNA reads TGTGCCAGCAGTCCTCGACAGGGAAACACTGAAGCTTTCTTT. Protein product: CASSPRQGNTEAFF.